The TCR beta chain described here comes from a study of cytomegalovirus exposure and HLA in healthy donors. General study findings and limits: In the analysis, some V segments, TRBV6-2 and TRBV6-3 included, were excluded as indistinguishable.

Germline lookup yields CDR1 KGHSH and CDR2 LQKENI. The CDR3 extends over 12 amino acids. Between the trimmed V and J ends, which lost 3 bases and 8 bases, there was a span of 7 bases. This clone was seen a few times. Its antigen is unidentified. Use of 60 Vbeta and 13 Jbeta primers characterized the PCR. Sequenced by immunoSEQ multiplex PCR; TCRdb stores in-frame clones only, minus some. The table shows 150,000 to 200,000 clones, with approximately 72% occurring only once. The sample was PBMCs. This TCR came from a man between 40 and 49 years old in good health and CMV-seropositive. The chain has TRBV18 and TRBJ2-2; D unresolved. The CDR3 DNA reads TGTGCCAGCTCACCTCTTGCGGGGGAGCTGTTTTTT. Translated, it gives CASSPLAGELFF.